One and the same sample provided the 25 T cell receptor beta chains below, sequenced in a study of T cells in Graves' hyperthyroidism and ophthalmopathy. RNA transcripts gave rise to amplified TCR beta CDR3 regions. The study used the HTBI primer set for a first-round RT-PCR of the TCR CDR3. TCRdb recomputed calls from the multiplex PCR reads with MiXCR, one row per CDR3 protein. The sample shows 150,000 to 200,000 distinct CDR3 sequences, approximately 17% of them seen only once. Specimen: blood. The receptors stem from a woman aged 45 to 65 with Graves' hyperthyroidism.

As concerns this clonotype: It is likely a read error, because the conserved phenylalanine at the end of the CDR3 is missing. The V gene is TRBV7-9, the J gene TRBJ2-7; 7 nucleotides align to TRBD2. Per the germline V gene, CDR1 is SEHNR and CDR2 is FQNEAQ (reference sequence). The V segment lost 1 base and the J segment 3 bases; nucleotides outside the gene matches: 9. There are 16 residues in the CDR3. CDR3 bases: TGTGCCAGCAGCTTAGTGGGGCGGGGGAGTGTCTACGAGCAGTACCTC. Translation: CASSLVGRGSVYEQYL.

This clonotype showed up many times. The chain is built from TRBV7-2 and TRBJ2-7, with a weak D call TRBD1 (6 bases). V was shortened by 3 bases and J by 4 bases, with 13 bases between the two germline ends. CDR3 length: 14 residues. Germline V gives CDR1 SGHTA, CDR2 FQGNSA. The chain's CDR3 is CASSFRGTGYEQYF. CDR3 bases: TGTGCCAGCAGCTTCAGGGGAACAGGGTACGAGCAGTACTTC.

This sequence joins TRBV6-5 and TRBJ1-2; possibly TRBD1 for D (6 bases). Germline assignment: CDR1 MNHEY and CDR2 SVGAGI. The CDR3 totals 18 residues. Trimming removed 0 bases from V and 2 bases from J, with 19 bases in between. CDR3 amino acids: CASSYSPGHNVPNYGYTF. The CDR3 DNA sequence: TGTGCCAGCAGTTACTCACCGGGACATAATGTCCCGAACTATGGCTACACCTTC.

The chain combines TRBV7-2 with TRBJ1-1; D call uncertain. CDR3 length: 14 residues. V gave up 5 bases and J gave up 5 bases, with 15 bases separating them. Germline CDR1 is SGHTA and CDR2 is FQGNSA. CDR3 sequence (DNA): TGTGCCAGCAGCGCTGTCCTCTCGGGAACTGAAGCTTTCTTT. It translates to CASSAVLSGTEAFF.

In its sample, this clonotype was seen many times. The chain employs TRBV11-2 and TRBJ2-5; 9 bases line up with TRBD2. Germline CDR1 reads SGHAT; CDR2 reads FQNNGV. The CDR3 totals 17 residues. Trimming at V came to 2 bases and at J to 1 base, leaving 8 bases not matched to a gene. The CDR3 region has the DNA TGTGCCAGCAGCTTACTCCATAGCGGGGGCCCCCAAGAGACCCAGTACTTC. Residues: CASSLLHSGGPQETQYF. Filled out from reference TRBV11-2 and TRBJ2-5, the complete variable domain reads EAGVAQSPRYKIIEKRQSVAFWCNPISGHATLYWYQQILGQGPKLLIQFQNNGVVDDSQLPKDRFSAERLKGVDSTLKIQPAKLEDSAVYLCASSLLHSGGPQETQYFGPGTRLLVL.

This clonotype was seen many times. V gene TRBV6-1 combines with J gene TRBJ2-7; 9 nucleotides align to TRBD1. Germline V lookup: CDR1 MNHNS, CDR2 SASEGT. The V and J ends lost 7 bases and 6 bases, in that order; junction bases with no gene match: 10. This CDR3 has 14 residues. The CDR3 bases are TGTGCCAGCAACTCACAGGGGGCGCGGGGCGAGCAGTACTTC. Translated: CASNSQGARGEQYF.

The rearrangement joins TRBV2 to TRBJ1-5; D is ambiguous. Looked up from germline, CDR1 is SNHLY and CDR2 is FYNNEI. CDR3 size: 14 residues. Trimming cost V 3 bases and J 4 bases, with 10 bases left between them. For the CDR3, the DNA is TGTGCCAGCAGTGAGGCGATAGGAAATCAGCCCCAGCATTTT. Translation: CASSEAIGNQPQHF. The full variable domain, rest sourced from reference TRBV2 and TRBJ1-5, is EPEVTQTPSHQVTQMGQEVILRCVPISNHLYFYWYRQILGQKVEFLVSFYNNEISEKSEIFDDQFSVERPDGSNFTLKIRSTKLEDSAMYFCASSEAIGNQPQHFGDGTRLSIL.

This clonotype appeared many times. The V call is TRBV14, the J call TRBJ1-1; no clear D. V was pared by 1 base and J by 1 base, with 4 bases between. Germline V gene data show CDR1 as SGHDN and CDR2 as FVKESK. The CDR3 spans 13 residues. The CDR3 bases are TGTGCCAGCAGCCAAGGGCCGAACACTGAAGCTTTCTTT. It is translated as CASSQGPNTEAFF.

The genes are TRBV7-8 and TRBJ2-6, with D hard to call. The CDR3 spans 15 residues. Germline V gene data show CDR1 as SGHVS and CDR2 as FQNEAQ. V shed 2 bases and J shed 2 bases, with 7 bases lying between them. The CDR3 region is CASSLFQTGANVLTF. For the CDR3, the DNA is TGTGCCAGCAGCTTATTCCAGACTGGGGCCAACGTCCTGACTTTC.

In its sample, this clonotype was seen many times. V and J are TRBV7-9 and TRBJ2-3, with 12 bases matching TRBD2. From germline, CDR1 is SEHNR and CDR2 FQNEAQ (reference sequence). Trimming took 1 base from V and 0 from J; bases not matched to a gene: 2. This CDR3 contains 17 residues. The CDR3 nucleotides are TGTGCCAGCAGCTTAGGACTAGCGGGGGCTAGCACAGATACGCAGTATTTT. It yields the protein CASSLGLAGASTDTQYF.

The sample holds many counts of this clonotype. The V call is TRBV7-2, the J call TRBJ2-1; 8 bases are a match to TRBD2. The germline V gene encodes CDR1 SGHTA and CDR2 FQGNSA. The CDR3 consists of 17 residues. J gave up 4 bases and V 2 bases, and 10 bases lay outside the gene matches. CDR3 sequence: CASSLLGGAGAYNEQFF. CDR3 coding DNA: TGTGCCAGCAGCTTATTGGGAGGAGCGGGGGCGTACAATGAGCAGTTCTTC.

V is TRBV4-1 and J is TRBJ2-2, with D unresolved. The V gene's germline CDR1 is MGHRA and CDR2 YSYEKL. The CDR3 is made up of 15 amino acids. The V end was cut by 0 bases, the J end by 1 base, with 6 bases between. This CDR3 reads CASSQDGQNTGELFF. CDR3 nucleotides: TGCGCCAGCAGCCAAGATGGCCAGAACACCGGGGAGCTGTTTTTT.

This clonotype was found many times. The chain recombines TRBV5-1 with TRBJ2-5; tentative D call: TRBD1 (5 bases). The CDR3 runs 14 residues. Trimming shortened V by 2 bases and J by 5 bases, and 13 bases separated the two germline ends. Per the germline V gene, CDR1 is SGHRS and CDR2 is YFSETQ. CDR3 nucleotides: TGCGCCAGCAGCTTCGGGCAGTCAGGGGAGACCCAGTACTTC. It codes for CASSFGQSGETQYF.

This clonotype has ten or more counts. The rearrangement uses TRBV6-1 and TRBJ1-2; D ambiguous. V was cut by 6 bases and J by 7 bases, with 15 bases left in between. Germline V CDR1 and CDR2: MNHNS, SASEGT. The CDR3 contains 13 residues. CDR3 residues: CASRETALVGYTF. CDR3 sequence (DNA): TGTGCCAGCAGAGAGACCGCTTTGGTTGGCTACACCTTC.

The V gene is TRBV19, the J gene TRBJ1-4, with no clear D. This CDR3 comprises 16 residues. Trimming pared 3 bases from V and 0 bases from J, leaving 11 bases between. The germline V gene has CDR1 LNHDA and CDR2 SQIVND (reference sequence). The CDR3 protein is CASSIRPFATNEKLFF. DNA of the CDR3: TGTGCCAGTAGTATTCGGCCGTTTGCAACTAATGAAAAACTGTTTTTT.

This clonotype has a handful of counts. Here the CDR3 reads CASSLEVTVHEQYF. For the CDR3, the DNA is TGTGCCAGCAGCTTAGAGGTGACTGTCCACGAGCAGTACTTC. The rearrangement links TRBV7-9 to TRBJ2-7; D gene uncertain. Germline CDR1 reads SEHNR; CDR2 reads FQNEAQ (reference sequence). V was cut by 1 base and J by 5 bases, with 12 bases left in between. This CDR3 has 14 amino acids. The entire variable domain, with the rest obtained from reference TRBV7-9 and TRBJ2-7, is as follows: DTGVSQNPRHKITKRGQNVTFRCDPISEHNRLYWYRQTLGQGPEFLTYFQNEAQLEKSRLLSDRFSAERPKGSFSTLEIQRTEQGDSAMYLCASSLEVTVHEQYFGPGTRLTVT.

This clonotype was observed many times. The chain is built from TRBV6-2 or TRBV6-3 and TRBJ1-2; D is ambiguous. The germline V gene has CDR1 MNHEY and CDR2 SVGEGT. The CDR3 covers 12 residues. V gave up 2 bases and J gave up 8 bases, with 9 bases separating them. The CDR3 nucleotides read TGTGCCAGCAGTTACGTCGCGGGGGGCTACACCTTC. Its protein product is CASSYVAGGYTF.

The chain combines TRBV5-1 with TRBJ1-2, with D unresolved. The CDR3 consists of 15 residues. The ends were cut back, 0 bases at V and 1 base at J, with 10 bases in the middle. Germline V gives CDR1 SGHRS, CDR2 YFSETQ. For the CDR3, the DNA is TGCGCCAGCAGCTTGGAGGTCCGACATAACTATGGCTACACCTTC. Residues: CASSLEVRHNYGYTF. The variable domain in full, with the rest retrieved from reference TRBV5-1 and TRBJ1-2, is KAGVTQTPRYLIKTRGQQVTLSCSPISGHRSVSWYQQTPGQGLQFLFEYFSETQRNKGNFPGRFSGRQFSNSRSEMNVSTLELGDSALYLCASSLEVRHNYGYTFGSGTRLTVV.

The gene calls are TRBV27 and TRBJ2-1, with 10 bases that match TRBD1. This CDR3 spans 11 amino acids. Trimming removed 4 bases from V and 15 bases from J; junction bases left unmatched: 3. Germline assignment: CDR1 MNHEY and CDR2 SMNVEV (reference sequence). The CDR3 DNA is TGTGCCAGCAGTTCGACAGGGGGCCGGTTCTTC. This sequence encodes CASSSTGGRFF.

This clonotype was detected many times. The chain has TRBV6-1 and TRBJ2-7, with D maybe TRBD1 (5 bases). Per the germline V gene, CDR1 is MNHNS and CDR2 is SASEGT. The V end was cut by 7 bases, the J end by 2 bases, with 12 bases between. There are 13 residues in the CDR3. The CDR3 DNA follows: TGTGCCAGCACTCCAGGGTTGGCCTACGAGCAGTACTTC. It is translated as CASTPGLAYEQYF.

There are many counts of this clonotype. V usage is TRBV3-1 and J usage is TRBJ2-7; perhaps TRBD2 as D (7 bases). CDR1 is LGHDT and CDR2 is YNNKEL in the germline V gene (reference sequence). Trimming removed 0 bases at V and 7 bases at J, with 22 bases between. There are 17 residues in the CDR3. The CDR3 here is CASSQDWGGGPGTEQYF. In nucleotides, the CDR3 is TGTGCCAGCAGCCAAGATTGGGGCGGGGGCCCGGGCACGGAGCAGTACTTC.

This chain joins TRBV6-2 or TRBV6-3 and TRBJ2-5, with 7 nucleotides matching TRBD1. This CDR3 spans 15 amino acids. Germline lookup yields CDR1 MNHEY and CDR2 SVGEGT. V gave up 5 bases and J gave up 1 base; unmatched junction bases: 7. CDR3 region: CASSKQGPIQETQYF. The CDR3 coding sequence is TGTGCCAGCAGTAAACAGGGGCCTATCCAAGAGACCCAGTACTTC.

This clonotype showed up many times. The CDR3: CAKQAMNTEAFF. CDR3 nucleotide sequence: TGTGCCAAGCAGGCAATGAACACTGAAGCTTTCTTT. The V call is TRBV7-9, the J call TRBJ1-1; D is ambiguous. Germline-derived CDR1 and CDR2 are SEHNR and FQNEAQ (reference sequence). V lost 10 bases and J lost 0, with 9 bases in between. The CDR3 contains 12 residues.

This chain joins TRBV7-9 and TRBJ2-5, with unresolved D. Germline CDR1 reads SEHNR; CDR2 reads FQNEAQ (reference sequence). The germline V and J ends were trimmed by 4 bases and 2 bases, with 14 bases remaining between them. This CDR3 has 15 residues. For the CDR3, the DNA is TGTGCCAGCAGCTCCAGCGCAGGACGGCAAGAGACCCAGTACTTC. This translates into CASSSSAGRQETQYF.

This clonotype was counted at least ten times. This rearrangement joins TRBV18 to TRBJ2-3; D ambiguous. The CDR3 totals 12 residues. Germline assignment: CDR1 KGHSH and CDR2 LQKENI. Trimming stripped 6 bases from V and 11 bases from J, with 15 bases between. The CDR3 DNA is TGTGCCAGCTCCTCCGACCCTTTATTGCAGTATTTT. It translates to CASSSDPLLQYF. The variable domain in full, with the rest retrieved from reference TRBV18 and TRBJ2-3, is NAGVMQNPRHLVRRRGQEARLRCSPMKGHSHVYWYRQLPEEGLKFMVYLQKENIIDESGMPKERFSAEFPKEGPSILRIQQVVRGDSAAYFCASSSDPLLQYFGPGTRLTVL.